A selection of T cell receptor beta chains follows, all from one sample in a study of T cell responses to AZD1222 COVID-19 vaccine. Method: immunoSEQ multiplex PCR; TCRdb's copy keeps in-frame clones and lacks some. This sample yields 90,000 to 150,000 clones, of which about 90% are seen a single time; 5.4% belongs to the top ten. The sequencing here drew on peripheral blood, taken on day 0 of AZD1222 vaccination. The receptors come from an adult in good health. The CDR3 runs from the conserved cysteine through the conserved F or W. The order of the fields is D gene, J gene, clone size, V gene, CDR3 protein, CDR3 DNA. A D gene is named only where the DNA matches it firmly. Rows give clone size only sometimes, using once, few, many, or a class for an expanded clone.

d_call: TRBD2; j_call: TRBJ2-3; clone_size: NA; v_call: TRBV15; cdr3_aa: CATSWTRQSTDTQYF; cdr3_nt: TGTGCCACCAGCTGGACTAGACAAAGCACAGATACGCAGTATTTT
d_call: NA; j_call: TRBJ1-5; clone_size: NA; v_call: TRBV19; cdr3_aa: CASSIPGQGGQPQHF; cdr3_nt: TGTGCCAGTAGTATCCCCGGGCAGGGTGGCCAGCCCCAGCATTTT
d_call: NA; j_call: TRBJ2-7; clone_size: NA; v_call: TRBV5-1; cdr3_aa: CASSSQTETKDYEQYF; cdr3_nt: TGCGCCAGCAGCTCTCAGACAGAGACCAAAGACTACGAGCAGTACTTC
d_call: NA; j_call: TRBJ2-2; clone_size: NA; v_call: TRBV11-2; cdr3_aa: CASSSHRGGTGELFF; cdr3_nt: TGTGCCAGCAGCTCACACAGGGGAGGCACCGGGGAGCTGTTTTTT
d_call: NA; j_call: TRBJ1-1; clone_size: NA; v_call: TRBV5-1; cdr3_aa: CASSLPGVTTEAFF; cdr3_nt: TGCGCCAGCAGCTTGCCGGGGGTGACCACTGAAGCTTTCTTT
d_call: NA; j_call: TRBJ1-4; clone_size: NA; v_call: TRBV4-2; cdr3_aa: CASSQDRELASEKLFF; cdr3_nt: TGTGCCAGCAGCCAAGATCGGGAATTGGCAAGCGAAAAACTGTTTTTT
d_call: TRBD1; j_call: TRBJ1-6; clone_size: NA; v_call: TRBV30; cdr3_aa: CAWSVLRQGSNSPLHF; cdr3_nt: TGTGCCTGGAGTGTCCTTCGACAGGGCTCCAATTCACCCCTCCACTTT
d_call: TRBD2; j_call: TRBJ2-2; clone_size: once; v_call: TRBV20-1; cdr3_aa: CPGGEAGELFF; cdr3_nt: TGCCCCGGGGGGGAAGCCGGGGAGCTGTTTTTT
d_call: NA; j_call: TRBJ1-1; clone_size: NA; v_call: TRBV18; cdr3_aa: CASSPPSVGTEAFF; cdr3_nt: TGTGCCAGCTCACCACCCAGTGTCGGAACTGAAGCTTTCTTT
d_call: TRBD1; j_call: TRBJ1-6; clone_size: NA; v_call: TRBV5-4; cdr3_aa: CASSLDRGGSPLHF; cdr3_nt: TGTGCCAGCAGCTTGGACAGGGGAGGGTCACCCCTCCACTTT
d_call: TRBD1; j_call: TRBJ1-6; clone_size: NA; v_call: TRBV11-2; cdr3_aa: CASSSGSGTGNSPLHF; cdr3_nt: TGTGCCAGCAGCTCAGGTTCCGGGACAGGGAATTCACCCCTCCACTTT
d_call: TRBD2; j_call: TRBJ2-7; clone_size: NA; v_call: TRBV6-2/TRBV6-3; cdr3_aa: CASSYPTSGINEQYF; cdr3_nt: TGTGCCAGCAGTTACCCGACTAGCGGGATCAACGAGCAGTACTTC
d_call: NA; j_call: TRBJ1-2; clone_size: NA; v_call: TRBV28; cdr3_aa: CASTDSYRGYTF; cdr3_nt: TGTGCCAGCACGGACTCCTACAGGGGCTACACCTTC
d_call: NA; j_call: TRBJ2-2; clone_size: NA; v_call: TRBV28; cdr3_aa: CASTPNTGELFF; cdr3_nt: TGTGCCAGCACCCCTAACACCGGGGAGCTGTTTTTT
d_call: NA; j_call: TRBJ1-1; clone_size: NA; v_call: TRBV30; cdr3_aa: CAWIPWVVTDTEAFF; cdr3_nt: TGTGCCTGGATTCCCTGGGTCGTTACGGACACTGAAGCTTTCTTT
d_call: NA; j_call: TRBJ1-5; clone_size: NA; v_call: TRBV27; cdr3_aa: CASSLTGQPQHF; cdr3_nt: TGTGCCAGCAGTTTAACCGGTCAGCCCCAGCATTTT
d_call: TRBD1; j_call: TRBJ1-6; clone_size: NA; v_call: TRBV27; cdr3_aa: CASSPKPGQGLSPLHF; cdr3_nt: TGTGCCAGCAGCCCTAAACCGGGACAGGGGCTTTCACCCCTCCACTTT
d_call: TRBD1; j_call: TRBJ2-7; clone_size: NA; v_call: TRBV10-1; cdr3_aa: CATGTGMGYEQYF; cdr3_nt: TGCGCCACCGGGACAGGTATGGGGTACGAGCAGTACTTC
d_call: NA; j_call: TRBJ1-6; clone_size: few; v_call: TRBV2; cdr3_aa: CASSGRVRSPLHF; cdr3_nt: TGTGCCAGCAGTGGTCGCGTCCGCTCACCCCTCCACTTT
d_call: TRBD1; j_call: TRBJ1-2; clone_size: NA; v_call: TRBV29-1; cdr3_aa: CSVTASGQVYGYTF; cdr3_nt: TGCAGCGTTACCGCTTCGGGACAGGTCTATGGCTACACCTTC
d_call: TRBD2; j_call: TRBJ2-7; clone_size: NA; v_call: TRBV6-2/TRBV6-3; cdr3_aa: CASSRGLAGGVHEQYF; cdr3_nt: TGTGCCAGCAGTCGCGGACTAGCGGGAGGCGTCCACGAGCAGTACTTC
d_call: NA; j_call: TRBJ2-2; clone_size: once; v_call: TRBV10-1; cdr3_aa: CASSGKSGELFF; cdr3_nt: TGCGCCAGCAGTGGAAAGAGTGGGGAGCTGTTTTTT
d_call: NA; j_call: TRBJ1-5; clone_size: NA; v_call: TRBV28; cdr3_aa: CASIRWAGQPQHF; cdr3_nt: TGTGCCAGCATCCGATGGGCGGGTCAGCCCCAGCATTTT
d_call: NA; j_call: TRBJ2-7; clone_size: NA; v_call: TRBV5-6; cdr3_aa: CASSLGTRVQLGEQYF; cdr3_nt: TGTGCCAGCAGCTTGGGTACGAGGGTTCAGTTAGGCGAGCAGTACTTC
d_call: TRBD2; j_call: TRBJ2-6; clone_size: NA; v_call: TRBV2; cdr3_aa: CASNKGPAGDSGANVLTF; cdr3_nt: TGTGCCAGCAATAAAGGGCCCGCGGGGGATTCTGGGGCCAACGTCCTGACTTTC
d_call: NA; j_call: TRBJ1-2; clone_size: NA; v_call: TRBV20-1; cdr3_aa: CSASQGRGDGYTF; cdr3_nt: TGCAGTGCTAGTCAGGGTAGGGGGGATGGCTACACCTTC
d_call: NA; j_call: TRBJ2-3; clone_size: NA; v_call: TRBV24-1; cdr3_aa: CATSTGKDSNTQYF; cdr3_nt: TGTGCCACCTCAACTGGGAAGGACAGCAATACGCAGTATTTT
d_call: NA; j_call: TRBJ2-7; clone_size: NA; v_call: TRBV12-1; cdr3_aa: CASSFLQGGSGEQYF; cdr3_nt: TGTGCCAGCAGCTTCCTCCAGGGGGGGAGTGGCGAGCAGTACTTC
d_call: NA; j_call: TRBJ2-3; clone_size: NA; v_call: TRBV3-1/TRBV3-2; cdr3_aa: CASSHRGTDTQYF; cdr3_nt: TGTGCCAGCAGCCACAGGGGTACAGATACGCAGTATTTT
d_call: NA; j_call: TRBJ1-5; clone_size: once; v_call: TRBV20-1; cdr3_aa: CSASMVRGRQPQHF; cdr3_nt: TGCAGTGCTAGTATGGTAAGGGGCCGCCAGCCCCAGCATTTT
d_call: NA; j_call: TRBJ2-7; clone_size: NA; v_call: TRBV2; cdr3_aa: CASTRMTGPLYEQYF; cdr3_nt: TGTGCCAGCACCCGGATGACCGGGCCCCTCTACGAGCAGTACTTC
d_call: NA; j_call: TRBJ2-5; clone_size: NA; v_call: TRBV25-1; cdr3_aa: CASSGGRGRGETQYF; cdr3_nt: TGTGCCAGCAGTGGGGGGAGGGGGCGAGGAGAGACCCAGTACTTC
d_call: NA; j_call: TRBJ1-1; clone_size: NA; v_call: TRBV9; cdr3_aa: CASSSGLLGGTEAFF; cdr3_nt: TGTGCCAGCAGCTCTGGACTATTAGGGGGCACTGAAGCTTTCTTT
d_call: TRBD1; j_call: TRBJ2-2; clone_size: NA; v_call: TRBV11-2; cdr3_aa: CASTRKTGGGTGELFF; cdr3_nt: TGTGCCAGCACACGTAAAACAGGGGGCGGCACCGGGGAGCTGTTTTTT
d_call: NA; j_call: TRBJ1-1; clone_size: few; v_call: TRBV7-7; cdr3_aa: CASSPYGRGDTEAFF; cdr3_nt: TGTGCTAGCAGCCCATACGGGCGCGGGGACACTGAAGCTTTCTTT